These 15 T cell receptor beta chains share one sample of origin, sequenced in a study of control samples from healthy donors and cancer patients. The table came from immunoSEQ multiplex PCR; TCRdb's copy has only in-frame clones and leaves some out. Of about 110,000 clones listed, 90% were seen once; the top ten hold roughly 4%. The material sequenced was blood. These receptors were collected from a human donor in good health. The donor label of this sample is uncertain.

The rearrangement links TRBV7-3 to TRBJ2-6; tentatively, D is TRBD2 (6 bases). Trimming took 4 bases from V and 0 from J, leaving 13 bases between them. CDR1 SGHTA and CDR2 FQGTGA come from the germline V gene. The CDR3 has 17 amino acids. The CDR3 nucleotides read TGTGCCAGCAGCTGGGACGCCGGGAGCTCTGGGGCCAACGTCCTGACTTTC. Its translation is CASSWDAGSSGANVLTF. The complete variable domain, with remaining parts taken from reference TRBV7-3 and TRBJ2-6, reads GAGVSQTPSNKVTEKGKYVELRCDPISGHTALYWYRQSLGQGPEFLIYFQGTGAADDSGLPNDRFFAVRPEGSVSTLKIQRTERGDSAVYLCASSWDAGSSGANVLTFGAGSRLTVL.

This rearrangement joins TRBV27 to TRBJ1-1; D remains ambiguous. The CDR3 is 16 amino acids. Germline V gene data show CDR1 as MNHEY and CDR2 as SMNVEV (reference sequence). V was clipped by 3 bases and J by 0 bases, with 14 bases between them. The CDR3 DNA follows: TGTGCCAGCAGTTTTACGTCAGGCAGTATGAACACTGAAGCTTTCTTT. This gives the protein CASSFTSGSMNTEAFF.

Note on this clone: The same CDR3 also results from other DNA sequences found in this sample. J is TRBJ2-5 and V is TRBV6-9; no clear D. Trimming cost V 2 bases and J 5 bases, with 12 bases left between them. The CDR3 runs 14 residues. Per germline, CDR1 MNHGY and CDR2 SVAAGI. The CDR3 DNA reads TGTGCCAGCAGTTATGGCTTAAAACAGGAGACCCAGTACTTC. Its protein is CASSYGLKQETQYF.

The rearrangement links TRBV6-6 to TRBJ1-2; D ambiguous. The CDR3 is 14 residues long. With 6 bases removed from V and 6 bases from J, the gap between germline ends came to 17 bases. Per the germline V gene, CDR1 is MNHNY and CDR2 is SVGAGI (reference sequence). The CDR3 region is CASSPPGGRDGYTF. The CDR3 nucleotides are TGTGCCAGCAGCCCCCCAGGAGGGAGAGATGGCTACACCTTC.

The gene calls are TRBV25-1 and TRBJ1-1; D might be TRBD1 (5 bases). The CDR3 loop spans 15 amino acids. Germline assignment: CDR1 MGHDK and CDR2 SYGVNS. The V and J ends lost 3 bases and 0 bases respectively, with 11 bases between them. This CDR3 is CASSDSGSMNTEAFF. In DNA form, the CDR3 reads TGTGCCAGCAGTGACTCAGGGTCCATGAACACTGAAGCTTTCTTT.

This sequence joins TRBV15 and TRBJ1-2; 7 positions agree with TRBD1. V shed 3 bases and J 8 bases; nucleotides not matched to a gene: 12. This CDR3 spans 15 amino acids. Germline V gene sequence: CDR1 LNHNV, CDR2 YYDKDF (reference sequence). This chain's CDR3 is CATSRAIQGQRGYTF. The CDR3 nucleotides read TGTGCCACCAGCAGGGCTATACAGGGGCAGCGGGGCTACACCTTC.

For the CDR3, the DNA is TGTGCCAGCAGCTTGGTTGGGCGGTACTCACCCCTCCACTTT. It translates to CASSLVGRYSPLHF. The chain carries TRBV5-6 and TRBJ1-6, with D uncertain. V lost 0 bases, J lost 10 bases, and 11 bases lay in between. CDR1 and CDR2 from the germline V gene are SGHDT and YYEEEE. The CDR3 totals 14 residues.

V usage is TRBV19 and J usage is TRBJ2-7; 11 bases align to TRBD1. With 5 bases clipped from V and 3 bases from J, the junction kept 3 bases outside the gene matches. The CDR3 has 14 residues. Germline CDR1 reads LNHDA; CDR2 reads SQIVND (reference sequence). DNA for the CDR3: TGTGCCAGTAGTGGGACAGGGGGTAGCTACGAGCAGTACTTC. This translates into CASSGTGGSYEQYF.

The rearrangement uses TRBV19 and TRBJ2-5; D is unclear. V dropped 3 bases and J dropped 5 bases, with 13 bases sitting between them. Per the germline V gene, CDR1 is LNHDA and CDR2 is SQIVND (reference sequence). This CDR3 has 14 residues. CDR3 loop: CASSMSWLGETQYF. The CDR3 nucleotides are TGTGCCAGTAGTATGTCCTGGCTGGGCGAGACCCAGTACTTC.

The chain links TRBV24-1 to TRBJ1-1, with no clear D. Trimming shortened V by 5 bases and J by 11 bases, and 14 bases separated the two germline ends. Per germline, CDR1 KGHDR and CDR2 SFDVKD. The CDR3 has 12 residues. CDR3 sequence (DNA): TGTGCCACCAGTGCCCCCCAAGGGCGGGCTTTCTTT. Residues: CATSAPQGRAFF.

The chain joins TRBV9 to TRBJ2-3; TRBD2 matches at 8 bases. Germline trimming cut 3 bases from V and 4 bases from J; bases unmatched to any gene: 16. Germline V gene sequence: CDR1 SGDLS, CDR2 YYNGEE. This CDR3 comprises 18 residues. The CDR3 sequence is CASSAREGEKPYADTQYF. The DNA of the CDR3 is TGTGCCAGCAGCGCCCGGGAGGGGGAGAAGCCTTACGCAGATACGCAGTATTTT.

This CDR3 reads CAWSREAGELFF. CDR3 in DNA: TGTGCCTGGAGTCGGGAAGCCGGGGAGCTGTTTTTT. The chain has TRBV30 and TRBJ2-2; maybe TRBD2 (5 bases). CDR3 length equals 12 residues. Trimming took 2 bases from V and 6 from J, leaving 7 bases between them. In germline, CDR1 is GTSNPN, CDR2 SVGIG (reference sequence).

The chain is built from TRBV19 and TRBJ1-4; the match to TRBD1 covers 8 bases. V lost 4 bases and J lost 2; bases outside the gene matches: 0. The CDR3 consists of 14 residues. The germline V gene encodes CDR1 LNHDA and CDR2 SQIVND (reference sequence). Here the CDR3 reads CASSRQGTNEKLFF. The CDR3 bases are TGTGCCAGTAGTAGACAGGGGACTAATGAAAAACTGTTTTTT.

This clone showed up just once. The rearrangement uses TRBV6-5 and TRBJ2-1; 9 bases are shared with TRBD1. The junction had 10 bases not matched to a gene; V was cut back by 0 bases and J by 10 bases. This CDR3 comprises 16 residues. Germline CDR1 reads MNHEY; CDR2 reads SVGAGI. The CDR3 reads CASSYSGGQGRGEQFF. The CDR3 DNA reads TGTGCCAGCAGTTACTCGGGCGGACAGGGGCGGGGAGAGCAGTTCTTC.

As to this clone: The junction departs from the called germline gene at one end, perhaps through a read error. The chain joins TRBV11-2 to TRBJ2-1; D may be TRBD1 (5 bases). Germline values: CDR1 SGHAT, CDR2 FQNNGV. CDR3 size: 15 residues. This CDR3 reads CASSLEWAGSNEQFF. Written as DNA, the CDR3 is TGTGCCAGCAGCCTAGAATGGGCAGGGTCGAATGAGCAGTTCTTC.